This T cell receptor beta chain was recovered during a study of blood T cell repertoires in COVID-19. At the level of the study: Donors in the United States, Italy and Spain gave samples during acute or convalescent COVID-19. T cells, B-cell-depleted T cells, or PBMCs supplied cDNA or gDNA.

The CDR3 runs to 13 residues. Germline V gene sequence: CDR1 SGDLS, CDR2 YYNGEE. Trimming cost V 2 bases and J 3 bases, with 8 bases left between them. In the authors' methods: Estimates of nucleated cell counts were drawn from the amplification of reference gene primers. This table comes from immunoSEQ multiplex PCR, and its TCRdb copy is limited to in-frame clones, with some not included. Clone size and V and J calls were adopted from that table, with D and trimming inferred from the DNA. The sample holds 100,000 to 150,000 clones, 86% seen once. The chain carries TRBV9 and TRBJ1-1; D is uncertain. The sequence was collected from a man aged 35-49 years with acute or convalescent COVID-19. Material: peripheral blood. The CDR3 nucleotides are TGTGCCAGCAGCGTCGGTAGCTACACTGAAGCTTTCTTT. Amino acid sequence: CASSVGSYTEAFF.